The rows below give T cell receptor beta chains drawn from one sample of a study of read filtering for tumor transcriptome and immune sequencing. TCRdb reprocessed the reads via MiXCR and lists one record per CDR3 protein. The data hold about 48,000 distinct CDR3 sequences, with around 19% observed a single time. Sequences were obtained from a population of CD138-negative cells sorted from bone marrow. These receptors all stem from a donor at least 40 years old with multiple myeloma. Each CDR3 is given with its conserved first and last residue. Each record gives: D gene, clone size, V gene, J gene, CDR3 DNA, CDR3 protein. A D gene is named only where the DNA matches it firmly. The size entry is marked missing in some rows and otherwise reads once, few, many or a size class.

d_call: TRBD1; clone_size: many; v_call: TRBV20-1; j_call: TRBJ2-7; cdr3_nt: TGCAGTGCTAACCGACAGGGAGAAGACGAGCAGTACTTC; cdr3_aa: CSANRQGEDEQYF
d_call: TRBD2; clone_size: many; v_call: TRBV29-1; j_call: TRBJ2-7; cdr3_nt: TGCAGCTCTAGCGGGCAGACAATCTACGAGCAGTACTTC; cdr3_aa: CSSSGQTIYEQYF
d_call: TRBD2; clone_size: many; v_call: TRBV20-1; j_call: TRBJ2-1; cdr3_nt: TGCAGTGCCTCTGAAAGCGGGAGAAGGGCAAATGAGCAGTTCTTC; cdr3_aa: CSASESGRRANEQFF
d_call: .; clone_size: many; v_call: TRBV19; j_call: TRBJ1-2; cdr3_nt: TGTGCCAGCCATTTACAGGGTCCCAACTATGGCTACACCTTC; cdr3_aa: CASHLQGPNYGYTF
d_call: .; clone_size: many; v_call: TRBV14; j_call: TRBJ2-1; cdr3_nt: TGTGCCAGCAGCCAACTTGGGCGGGGCATCTACAATGAGCAGTTCTTC; cdr3_aa: CASSQLGRGIYNEQFF
d_call: .; clone_size: .; v_call: TRBV12-3/TRBV12-4; j_call: TRBJ2-1; cdr3_nt: TGTGCCAGCAGTCCCTTCCCCGGGGGGCAGTTCTTC; cdr3_aa: CASSPFPGGQFF
d_call: TRBD2; clone_size: .; v_call: TRBV28; j_call: TRBJ2-1; cdr3_nt: TGTGCCAGCAGTTTACGTCTATCGGGGGGGAGGGCCAAGTTCTTC; cdr3_aa: CASSLRLSGGRAKFF
d_call: TRBD1; clone_size: many; v_call: TRBV11-2; j_call: TRBJ2-7; cdr3_nt: TGTGCCAGCAGCTTTACCTTCAGGGACAGGGGATACGAGCAGTACTTC; cdr3_aa: CASSFTFRDRGYEQYF
d_call: TRBD2; clone_size: many; v_call: TRBV20-1; j_call: TRBJ2-7; cdr3_nt: TGCAGTGGGGGCTCGGGAGGGCCACCCTACGAGCAGTACTTC; cdr3_aa: CSGGSGGPPYEQYF
d_call: .; clone_size: many; v_call: TRBV7-2; j_call: TRBJ2-2; cdr3_nt: TGTGCCAGCAGCCTTGGACAGTCGAACACCGGGGAGCTGTTTTTT; cdr3_aa: CASSLGQSNTGELFF
d_call: TRBD2; clone_size: few; v_call: TRBV20-1; j_call: TRBJ2-7; cdr3_nt: TGCAGTGCTAGCAACAGCGGGAGGAACCTTTACGAGCAGTACTTC; cdr3_aa: CSASNSGRNLYEQYF